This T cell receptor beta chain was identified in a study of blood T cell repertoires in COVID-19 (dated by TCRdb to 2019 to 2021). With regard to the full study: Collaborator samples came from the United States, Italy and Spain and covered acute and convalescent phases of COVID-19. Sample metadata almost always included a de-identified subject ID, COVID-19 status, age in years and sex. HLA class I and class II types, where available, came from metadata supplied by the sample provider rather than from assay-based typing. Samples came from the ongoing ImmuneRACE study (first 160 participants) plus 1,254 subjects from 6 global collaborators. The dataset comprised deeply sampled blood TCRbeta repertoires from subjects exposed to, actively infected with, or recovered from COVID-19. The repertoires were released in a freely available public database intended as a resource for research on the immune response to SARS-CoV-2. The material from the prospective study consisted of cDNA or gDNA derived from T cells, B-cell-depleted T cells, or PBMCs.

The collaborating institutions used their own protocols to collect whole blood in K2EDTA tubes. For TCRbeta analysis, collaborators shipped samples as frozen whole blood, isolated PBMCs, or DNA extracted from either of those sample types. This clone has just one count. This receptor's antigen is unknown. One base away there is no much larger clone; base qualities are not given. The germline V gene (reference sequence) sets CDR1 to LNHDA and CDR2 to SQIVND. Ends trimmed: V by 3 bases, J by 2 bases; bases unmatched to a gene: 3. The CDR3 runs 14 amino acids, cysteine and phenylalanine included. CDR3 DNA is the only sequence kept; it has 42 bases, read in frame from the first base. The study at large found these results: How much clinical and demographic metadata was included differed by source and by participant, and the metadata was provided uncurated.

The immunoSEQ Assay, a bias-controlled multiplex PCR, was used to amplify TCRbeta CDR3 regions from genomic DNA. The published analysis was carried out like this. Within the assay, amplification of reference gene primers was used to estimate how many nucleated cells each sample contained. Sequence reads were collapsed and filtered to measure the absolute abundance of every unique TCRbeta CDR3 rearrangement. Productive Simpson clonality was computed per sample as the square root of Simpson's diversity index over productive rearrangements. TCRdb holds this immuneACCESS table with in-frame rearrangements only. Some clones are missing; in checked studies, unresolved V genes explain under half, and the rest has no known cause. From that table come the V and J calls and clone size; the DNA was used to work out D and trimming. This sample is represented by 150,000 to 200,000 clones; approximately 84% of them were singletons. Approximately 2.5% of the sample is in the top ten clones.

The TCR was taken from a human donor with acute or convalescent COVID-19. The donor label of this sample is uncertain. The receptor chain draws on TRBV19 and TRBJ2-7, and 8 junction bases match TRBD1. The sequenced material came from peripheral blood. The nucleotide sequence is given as TGTGCCAGTAGTATCGGACAGGGAACCTACGAGCAGTACTTC. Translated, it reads CASSIGQGTYEQYF.